This T cell receptor (beta chain) was retrieved from a study of regulatory T cells in long-lasting Graves disease (dated by TCRdb to the early 2020s). The study in broad terms: Persistent Graves' disease was defined as antithyroid drug treatment for over 5 years with persistently positive TSH receptor autoantibodies. This study used TCR sequencing and RNA sequencing of peripheral blood to compare persistent Graves' disease patients against newly diagnosed Graves' disease patients. The study was conducted in China and was registered as a clinical trial. A total of about 33 samples underwent TCR sequencing, from 13 patients with persistent Graves' disease and approximately 20 patients with newly diagnosed Graves' disease. Antithyroid drugs had been taken for around 9.8 years on average by persistent Graves' disease patients in the clinical cohort. Paper-wide results and their limitations: The small sample size was acknowledged by the authors as a limitation that may reduce accuracy. TRBV28, TRBJ1-2 and TRBJ2-5 were preferentially used in persistent disease, while TRBV20-1 and TRBJ2-1 were favored in newly diagnosed disease. Because the primary lesion, thyroid tissue, could not be accessed, the study looked at peripheral blood alone. More public clonotypes were shared among persistent patients (roughly 2,700) than among newly diagnosed patients (approximately 930). Only the TCR beta chain was sequenced and analyzed. Persistent Graves' disease patients showed lower TCR Shannon entropy and fewer highly expanded clones than newly diagnosed patients, suggesting clonal expansion.

This clonotype was counted at least ten times. Its recognized antigen is unknown. No base quality values were provided; no much bigger clone lies one nucleotide off. Libraries came from multiplex PCR. The instrument was an Illumina HiSeq 4000. CDR3 regions were amplified by Arm-PCR with iRepertoire HTBI primers to construct TCR beta libraries. Before sequencing, the PCR products underwent gel purification. Per the authors' processing: Across samples, 55 to 80 TRBV and 15 or so TRBJ segments were identified and used for gene usage analysis of CDR3 amino acid clonotypes. Filtered high-quality paired reads were merged into contigs using COPE and FqMerger. BLAST was used to align contigs to the IMGT TRBV, TRBD and TRBJ reference genes, and CDR3 was defined following IMGT. Highly expanded clones were defined as clonotypes with a frequency above 0.1%. Repertoire diversity was measured by Shannon entropy, and V-J evenness by the Gini coefficient. A clonotype found in more than one individual was treated as public. TCRdb handled the public reads itself, with Q25 trimming in fastp and clone calling in MiXCR, and kept productive beta chains. Each CDR3 protein appears once, grouped with its most common genes and DNA. The V and J calls, along with clone size, are taken from TCRdb and not from the paper's own processing. A total of around 340,000 distinct CDR3 sequences appear in this sample, around a fifth of them only once. The ten most abundant clones make up roughly 29% of the sample.

The germline V gene provides CDR1 SGHRS and CDR2 YFSETQ. Reading from cysteine to phenylalanine, the CDR3 counts 14 amino acids. Left in the record is the CDR3 DNA by itself, 42 bases read in frame from the first base. The V end loses 4 bases and the J end loses 7 bases, and a stretch of 18 bases separates them. The sample's time point label, in plain terms: persistent/refractory GD, antithyroid drugs over 5 years with positive TRAb. RNA was extracted from PBMCs in TRIzol for both TCR sequencing and RNA sequencing. Graves' disease was diagnosed according to American Thyroid Association guidelines. Patients for the study were recruited at an endocrinology department in Xi'an, China. Each patient gave 8.5 to 9.5 milliliters of peripheral blood, collected in an EDTA anticoagulant tube. Ficoll Paque Plus density gradient separation was used to isolate PBMCs, and no further T cell sorting was done. RNA quality was checked with an Agilent 2100 Bioanalyzer and agarose gel, and concentration with a NanoDrop 2000.

The sequence derives from a female donor with Graves disease. The chain is assembled from TRBV5-1 and TRBJ2-7; no confident D gene assignment can be made. The starting material was peripheral blood mononuclear cells (PBMCs), obtained when the disease was refractory, from a patient treated with antithyroid drugs. Here the CDR3 is given as CASSSGRPVREQYF. The DNA sequence is as follows: TGCGCCAGCAGCAGTGGACGGCCGGTGAGGGAGCAGTACTTC.